These T cell receptor beta chains were read from a single sample in a study of pediatric ulcerative colitis. Some clones are missing from TCRdb's copy, which holds only in-frame ones; the method was immunoSEQ multiplex PCR. The sample includes around 68,000 clones, more than 60% of them seen just once. Material: blood. The source is a boy aged 10-17 years with moderate ulcerative colitis. The CDR3 runs from the conserved cysteine through the conserved F or W. D genes are given only for firm matches. Part of the rows lack a size; the others show once, few, many or a class for expanded clones.

v_gene	d_gene	j_gene	abundance	CDR3nt	CDR3aa
TRBV25-1	-	TRBJ2-1	once	TGTGCCAGCAGTGAGTCTTACTACAATGAGCAGTTCTTC	CASSESYYNEQFF
TRBV5-4	TRBD2	TRBJ2-5	-	TGTGCCAGCAGCTTGGTGGGTAGCGGGCAAGAGACCCAGTACTTC	CASSLVGSGQETQYF
TRBV11-2	TRBD2	TRBJ2-2	-	TGTGCCAGCAGCTTTCGGACTAGCGGGAGGACCGGGGAGCTGTTTTTT	CASSFRTSGRTGELFF
TRBV4-1	-	TRBJ1-5	-	TGCGCCAGCAGCCAAACTCTGAGTCATAGCAATCAGCCCCAGCATTTT	CASSQTLSHSNQPQHF
TRBV18	-	TRBJ1-1	few	TGTGCCAGCTCACAGGGGATGGACACTGAAGCTTTCTTT	CASSQGMDTEAFF
TRBV6-5	TRBD1	TRBJ1-2	-	TGTGCCAGCAGCCTCCGACAGGGGGCAAACTATGGCTACACCTTC	CASSLRQGANYGYTF
TRBV4-3	-	TRBJ2-3	-	TGCGCCAGCAGCCAGGATTTCCCCGAAGCAGATACGCAGTATTTT	CASSQDFPEADTQYF
TRBV9	TRBD1	TRBJ1-2	-	TGTGCCAGCAGCGCGGACAGGGGGGTCTATGGCTACACCTTC	CASSADRGVYGYTF
TRBV5-4	-	TRBJ2-4	-	TGTGCCAGCAGCTTTACAGGATTAGCCAAAAACATTCAGTACTTC	CASSFTGLAKNIQYF
TRBV7-2	TRBD1	TRBJ1-1	-	TGTGCCAGCAGCTTTTATGGGACAGGGCTCTCGCACGTTTTCTTT	CASSFYGTGLSHVFF
TRBV10-3	-	TRBJ1-1	-	TGTGCCATCAGTTTCCGAGGACAGACTGAAGCTTTCTTT	CAISFRGQTEAFF
TRBV30	-	TRBJ2-1	-	TGTGCCTGGAGTGATTACAATGAGCAGTTCTTC	CAWSDYNEQFF
TRBV14	-	TRBJ1-2	-	TGTGCCAGCAGCCAAGCGGTCGGTGGGGGAAGATGGGGCTACACCTTC	CASSQAVGGGRWGYTF
TRBV19	TRBD1	TRBJ2-5	-	TGTGCCAGTAGTCCTTTCAGGGGGGAGACCCAGTACTTC	CASSPFRGETQYF
TRBV9	TRBD2	TRBJ2-7	-	TGTGCCAGCAGCTACAGCGGGAACGAGCAGTACTTC	CASSYSGNEQYF
TRBV5-4	-	TRBJ1-2	once	TGTGCCAGCAGCTTGCTCCTAGGACGGGGCGATTATGGCTACACCTTC	CASSLLLGRGDYGYTF
TRBV19	TRBD1	TRBJ2-7	-	TGTGCCAGTCGAGTCCGGGACAGGAGGAACTACGAGCAGTACTTC	CASRVRDRRNYEQYF
TRBV5-1	TRBD1	TRBJ1-2	-	TGCGCCAGCAGCGGCACAGGGGAGGGATTTGATGGCTACACCTTC	CASSGTGEGFDGYTF
TRBV2	-	TRBJ1-5	few	TGTGCCAGCAGTGTTCGACAGGAGTATAGCAATCAGCCCCAGCATTTT	CASSVRQEYSNQPQHF
TRBV6-1	-	TRBJ2-3	-	TGTGCCAGCAGGCTGGGACAAGAAACAGATACGCAGTATTTT	CASRLGQETDTQYF
TRBV7-6	-	TRBJ1-5	-	TGTGCCAGCAGCCCAGACTTTTATCAGCCCCAGCATTTT	CASSPDFYQPQHF
TRBV7-3	TRBD2	TRBJ2-3	-	TGTGCCAGCAGCCGGACTAGCGGCAGCACAGATACGCAGTATTTT	CASSRTSGSTDTQYF
TRBV6-4	-	TRBJ2-3	-	TGTGCCAGCCGCCCCTCAGCGGGCTACACAGATACGCAGTATTTT	CASRPSAGYTDTQYF
TRBV6-5	-	TRBJ2-3	-	TGTGCCAGCAGTTACTCGAATGGTGCCGCCACAGATACGCAGTATTTT	CASSYSNGAATDTQYF